The 29 T cell receptor beta chains in this list originate from one sample, sequenced in a study of T cells in Graves' hyperthyroidism and ophthalmopathy. The investigators amplified TCR beta CDR3 regions from RNA transcripts. First-round RT-PCR with HTBI primers amplified the TCR CDR3 region. TCRdb analysed the multiplex PCR reads with MiXCR anew, one entry per CDR3 protein. In the table there are roughly 280,000 distinct CDR3 sequences, approximately 15% of which are singletons. Material: blood. These receptors were obtained from a woman aged 55 to 70 with Graves' ophthalmopathy.

This chain connects TRBV3-2 to TRBJ2-2; the DNA was not used to check the table's D call, TRBD1. TRBV3-2 is a pseudogene locus. CDR3 length: 15 residues. CDR3 bases: TGTGCCAGCAGCCGTGGACAGGGCAATACCGGGGAGCTGTTTTTT. Its translation: CASSRGQGNTGELFF.

This clonotype showed up just a few times. The chain couples TRBV2 to TRBJ1-2; possible D gene TRBD1, 5 bases. CDR1 and CDR2 from the germline V gene are SNHLY and FYNNEI. CDR3 length: 13 residues. The V gene lost 3 bases and the J gene lost 4 bases, with 9 bases spanning the gap. CDR3 amino acids: CASSDGRGYGYTF. CDR3 DNA sequence: TGTGCCAGCAGTGATGGAAGGGGCTATGGCTACACCTTC.

This clonotype was recorded many times. The chain carries TRBV12-3 or TRBV12-4 and TRBJ1-5; TRBD1 aligns across 12 bases. V lost 5 bases, J lost 2 bases, and 10 bases stayed unmatched. The CDR3 is made up of 18 amino acids. The CDR3 DNA follows: TGTGCCAGCAGTCGTACCGGGACAGGGGGCTCGGGCAATCAGCCCCAGCATTTT. This translates into CASSRTGTGGSGNQPQHF.

This clonotype appeared a single time. Being one base from a much bigger clone, this may be a read error. The genes are TRBV7-9 and TRBJ2-1; perhaps TRBD2 as D (6 bases). Germline values: CDR1 SEHNR, CDR2 FQNEAQ (reference sequence). The CDR3 is 14 amino acids. Here the CDR3 DNA reads TGTGCCAGCAGCTTATCCGGGAGTTCGAATGGGCAGTTCTTC. Its translation is CASSLSGSSNGQFF.

A remark on this clonotype: Given the absence of the conserved phenylalanine or tryptophan at the CDR3 end, a read error is likely. The chain joins TRBV28 to TRBJ1-2; perhaps TRBD1 as D (5 bases). V lost 5 bases, J lost 9 bases, and 19 bases lay in between. The germline CDR1 and CDR2 sequences are MDHEN and SYDVKM. CDR3 length: 14 amino acids. The CDR3 DNA reads TGTGCCAGCAGTCCGGGACGTCTGCTATATAGCTACACCCTC. Its translation: CASSPGRLLYSYTL.

This clonotype occurred many times. V gene TRBV7-3 combines with J gene TRBJ2-1; 8 bases are a match to TRBD2. With 5 bases clipped from V and 1 base from J, the junction kept 7 bases outside the gene matches. CDR1 is SGHTA and CDR2 is FQGTGA in the germline V gene. This CDR3 has 16 residues. CDR3 in DNA: TGTGCCAGCAGCAAAGGTCCGGGGGGGTCCTACAATGAGCAGTTCTTC. It yields the protein CASSKGPGGSYNEQFF.

This chain connects TRBV5-1 to TRBJ2-5; D possibly corresponds to TRBD1 (6 bases). V shed 4 bases and J shed 3 bases, with 13 bases lying between them. The CDR3 is 14 amino acids. Germline V gene sequence: CDR1 SGHRS, CDR2 YFSETQ. CDR3: CASSAQNREETQYF. CDR3 sequence (DNA): TGCGCCAGCAGCGCCCAAAACAGGGAAGAGACCCAGTACTTC.

At least ten counts were recorded for this clonotype. The chain's CDR3 is CASSPQGNREKLFF. CDR3 in DNA: TGCGCCAGCAGCCCACAGGGTAATCGTGAAAAACTGTTTTTT. This chain uses TRBV5-1 with TRBJ1-4, with TRBD1 as a possible D gene (6 bases). This CDR3 is built from 14 residues. The germline V gene encodes CDR1 SGHRS and CDR2 YFSETQ. Trimming left V 4 bases short and J 7 bases short, with 14 bases between.

Only a few counts were recorded for this clonotype. The genes are TRBV6-5 and TRBJ1-3, with D hard to call. Trimming left V 0 bases short and J 0 bases short, with 6 bases between. The CDR3 runs 15 residues. Looked up from germline, CDR1 is MNHEY and CDR2 is SVGAGI. The CDR3 reads CASSYSSLSGNTIYF. The DNA of the CDR3 is TGTGCCAGCAGTTACTCGAGCCTCTCTGGAAACACCATATATTTT.

In its sample, this clonotype was seen a few times. The rearrangement uses TRBV6-6 and TRBJ1-2, with D tentatively TRBD1 (6 bases). In germline, CDR1 is MNHNY, CDR2 SVGAGI (reference sequence). The CDR3 spans 13 residues. Trimming pared 0 bases from V and 8 bases from J, leaving 10 bases between. The CDR3 loop reads CASSYSSRGGYTF. The DNA for the CDR3 is TGTGCCAGCAGTTACTCGAGCAGGGGAGGCTACACCTTC.

This clonotype appeared many times. This chain connects TRBV12-3 or TRBV12-4 to TRBJ2-5, with TRBD1 matching 11 bases. The CDR3 has 14 amino acids. V trimming: 4 bases; J trimming: 6 bases; junction bases outside the gene matches: 4. The CDR3 spells CASSWTGGAQTQYF. The CDR3 DNA reads TGTGCCAGCAGTTGGACAGGGGGCGCCCAGACCCAGTACTTC.

This clonotype was observed a handful of times. V usage is TRBV7-8 and J usage is TRBJ2-2; TRBD1 matches at 12 bases. The germline CDR1 and CDR2 sequences are SGHVS and FQNEAQ. V trimming: 0 bases; J trimming: 8 bases; junction bases outside the gene matches: 4. This CDR3 region has 16 residues. CDR3 residues: CASSLAGQGAPGELFF. The CDR3 region has the DNA TGTGCCAGCAGCTTAGCGGGACAGGGGGCACCTGGGGAGCTGTTTTTT. Looking up the rest from reference TRBV7-8 and TRBJ2-2 gives the full variable domain: GAGVSQSPRYKVAKRGQDVALRCDPISGHVSLFWYQQALGQGPEFLTYFQNEAQLDKSGLPSDRFFAERPEGSVSTLKIQRTQQEDSAVYLCASSLAGQGAPGELFFGEGSRLTVL.

At least ten counts were recorded for this clonotype. V usage is TRBV29-1 and J usage is TRBJ2-3; 8 bases align to TRBD2. The ends lost 4 bases at V and 3 bases at J; junction bases unmatched: 6. Per germline, CDR1 SQVTM and CDR2 ANQGSEA. CDR3 length: 14 residues. The CDR3 DNA is TGCAGCGTTGGACTAGCGAGCGCTACAGATACGCAGTATTTT. The encoded protein is CSVGLASATDTQYF.

This clonotype turned up a few times. The J gene is TRBJ2-7, the V gene TRBV5-4; 8 positions match TRBD2. Germline trimming cut 2 bases from V and 4 bases from J; bases unmatched to any gene: 11. The CDR3 totals 16 residues. Germline CDR1 and CDR2: SGHNT and YYREEE (reference sequence). The CDR3 DNA sequence: TGTGCCAGCAGCTTCCCGGGAGCGGGAGCGAAGTACGAGCAGTACTTC. Its translation is CASSFPGAGAKYEQYF.

This clonotype was seen many times. The CDR3 sequence is CSARAVAGGNEQFF. The CDR3, as DNA: TGCAGTGCTAGAGCCGTAGCGGGAGGCAATGAGCAGTTCTTC. The chain links TRBV20-1 to TRBJ2-1; 10 bases align to TRBD2. CDR1 is DFQATT, CDR2 SNEGSKA, per germline (reference sequence). V was pared by 1 base and J by 6 bases, with 3 bases of the junction left unmatched. This CDR3 is built from 14 residues.

The chain employs TRBV4-3 and TRBJ1-1, with TRBD1 matching 7 bases. With 3 bases clipped from V and 8 bases from J, the junction kept 9 bases outside the gene matches. This CDR3 comprises 14 residues. Germline values: CDR1 LGHNA, CDR2 YSLEER. CDR3 amino acids: CASSQSDRLSEAFF. CDR3 DNA sequence: TGCGCCAGCAGCCAGTCGGACAGGCTCAGCGAAGCTTTCTTT.

This clonotype was counted many times. The CDR3 DNA sequence: TGTGCCAGCAGTTACTCGCTATTGAGTCTCGGCGGAGTGGGGGCAGATACGCAGTATTTT. Encoded protein: CASSYSLLSLGGVGADTQYF. This rearrangement joins TRBV6-2 or TRBV6-3 to TRBJ2-3; possibly TRBD1 or TRBD2 for D (5 bases each). The V end was cut by 0 bases, the J end by 4 bases, with 26 bases between. Germline-derived CDR1 and CDR2 are MNHEY and SVGEGT. CDR3 length: 20 residues.

This clonotype was seen many times. The rearrangement uses TRBV5-6 and TRBJ1-2; unclear D gene. Trimming pared 0 bases from V and 6 bases from J, leaving 6 bases between. CDR1 is SGHDT and CDR2 is YYEEEE in the germline V gene. This CDR3 spans 12 amino acids. CDR3 coding DNA: TGTGCCAGCAGCTTGGAGCGGAATGGCTACACCTTC. Protein sequence: CASSLERNGYTF.

This chain connects TRBV7-9 to TRBJ2-7; D is perhaps TRBD2 (6 bases). V lost 8 bases, J lost 3 bases, and 23 bases lay in between. The CDR3 runs to 16 residues. The germline V gene encodes CDR1 SEHNR and CDR2 FQNEAQ (reference sequence). CDR3 in amino acids: CASRRVYGTSGYEQYF. In DNA form, the CDR3 reads TGTGCCAGCCGGCGGGTTTACGGGACTTCAGGCTACGAGCAGTACTTC.

This clonotype has ten or more counts. The genes are TRBV20-1 and TRBJ2-7; the D is unclear. Germline values: CDR1 DFQATT, CDR2 SNEGSKA (reference sequence). Trimming removed 3 bases from V and 3 bases from J, with 12 bases in between. The length of the CDR3 is 13 residues. The CDR3 region has the DNA TGCAGTGCTAGGGACGGCTGGGTCTACGAGCAGTACTTC. The encoded protein is CSARDGWVYEQYF.

This rearrangement joins TRBV7-9 to TRBJ1-4; 10 bases are a match to TRBD1. Germline-derived CDR1 and CDR2 are SEHNR and FQNEAQ (reference sequence). The V segment lost 5 bases and the J segment 3 bases; nucleotides outside the gene matches: 9. This CDR3 has 17 residues. The CDR3 coding sequence is TGTGCCAGCAGCACCGGACAGGGGGTCAGATCTAATGAAAAACTGTTTTTT. Its translation: CASSTGQGVRSNEKLFF.

In its sample, this clonotype was seen many times. This chain links TRBV2 with TRBJ1-5; D unclear. Germline lookup yields CDR1 SNHLY and CDR2 FYNNEI. Between the trimmed V and J ends, which lost 2 bases and 0 bases, there was a span of 11 bases. There are 16 residues in the CDR3. DNA of the CDR3: TGTGCCAGCAGTGAATCCTCCCCATATAGCAATCAGCCCCAGCATTTT. Translating gives CASSESSPYSNQPQHF.

The table lists this clonotype with many counts. The chain has TRBV2 and TRBJ2-7; the match to TRBD1 covers 7 bases. From germline, CDR1 is SNHLY and CDR2 FYNNEI. The V and J ends lost 6 bases and 1 base, in that order; junction bases with no gene match: 6. CDR3 length equals 14 residues. The CDR3, as DNA: TGTGCCAGCAGCAGACAGGGAATTTCCTACGAGCAGTACTTC. This encodes CASSRQGISYEQYF.

In this sample, this clonotype turned up a few times. The rearrangement joins TRBV10-3 to TRBJ1-5; TRBD1 aligns across 12 bases. V dropped 5 bases and J dropped 6; count of bases not matched to a gene: 5. This CDR3 region has 15 residues. The germline V gene encodes CDR1 ENHRY and CDR2 SYGVKD. As DNA, the CDR3 is TGTGCCATCAGTCCCGGGACAGGGGGCTCTCAGCCCCAGCATTTT. It translates to CAISPGTGGSQPQHF.

This clonotype was found many times. The J gene is TRBJ2-7, the V gene TRBV12-3 or TRBV12-4; possible D gene TRBD2, 6 bases. The CDR3 spans 14 residues. Trimming took 3 bases from V and 2 from J, leaving 11 bases between them. The CDR3 loop reads CASSFVADTYEQYF. The CDR3, as DNA: TGTGCCAGCAGTTTCGTAGCGGACACCTACGAGCAGTACTTC.

The chain uses TRBV20-1 and TRBJ2-3; D unclear. Germline V CDR1 and CDR2: DFQATT, SNEGSKA (reference sequence). Between the trimmed V and J ends, which lost 6 bases and 6 bases, there was a span of 7 bases. The CDR3 is 10 residues long. This chain's CDR3 is CSAEMDTQYF. The CDR3 DNA reads as TGCAGTGCCGAGATGGATACGCAGTATTTT.

About this clonotype: The junction shows a germline mismatch at one end, possibly a read error. The V call is TRBV6-5, the J call TRBJ1-5, with 7 bases aligning to TRBD1. Germline CDR1 is MNHEY and CDR2 is SVGAGI. This CDR3 is built from 18 residues. CDR3: CTSSYSRQGVKAGQPQHF. CDR3 bases: TGTACCAGCAGTTACTCGAGGCAGGGGGTTAAAGCGGGGCAGCCCCAGCATTTT.

This clonotype was counted many times. V gene TRBV12-3 or TRBV12-4 combines with J gene TRBJ1-1; no clear D gene. Between the trimmed V and J ends, which lost 5 bases and 0 bases, there was a span of 16 bases. The CDR3 consists of 16 residues. The CDR3 nucleotides read TGTGCCAGCAGTCCACCCCACGGACCACTGAACACTGAAGCTTTCTTT. The encoded protein is CASSPPHGPLNTEAFF.

This clonotype has a handful of counts. V is TRBV7-8 and J is TRBJ2-1; D is perhaps TRBD1 (6 bases). The CDR3 is 13 residues long. Germline CDR1 is SGHVS and CDR2 is FQNEAQ. The germline V and J ends were trimmed by 5 bases and 14 bases, with 19 bases remaining between them. This CDR3 is CASSRQVQGDKFF. CDR3 DNA sequence: TGTGCCAGCAGCCGCCAAGTACAGGGAGATAAGTTCTTC.